This T cell receptor (beta chain) is from a study of T cell repertoires in cytomegalovirus infection. About the research overall: Public signatures in TCR beta pointed to CMV infection and matching HLA type.

The germline V gene encodes CDR1 SGHVS and CDR2 FQNEAQ. The CDR3 is made up of 18 amino acids. The V and J ends lost 5 bases and 4 bases, in that order; junction bases with no gene match: 8. TCRdb recomputed calls from the reads with MiXCR, one row per CDR3 protein. The repertoire holds about 120,000 distinct CDR3 sequences, with around 9.1% as singletons. This clonotype was seen many times. What it binds is not known. This TCR was sampled from a human donor in good health (CMV status not recorded). Some clones in this sample may be carry-over from other donors' samples. The chain is built from TRBV7-8 and TRBJ2-2, with 15 bases lining up with TRBD2. The sample taken for sequencing was PBMCs, sequenced either directly or after in vitro stimulation (not recorded which). CDR3 DNA: TGTGCCAGCAGCCCGATCCGGACTAGCGGGAGGGGCACCGGGGAGCTGTTTTTT. This sequence encodes CASSPIRTSGRGTGELFF.